This passage covers 16 T cell receptor beta chains from one sample sequenced in a study of beta chain features in type 1 diabetes. Reverse transcription of all isolated RNA meant that expressed TCRB transcripts were sequenced. The repertoire was sequenced with immunoSEQ multiplex PCR; TCRdb's copy has only in-frame clones and lacks some. The data hold roughly 240,000 clones, with over 65% observed a single time. The sequenced sample was naive CD4+ T cells from blood. The receptor set was obtained from a man aged 25 to 40 in good health.

V usage is TRBV4-1 and J usage is TRBJ2-1; no clear D. Trimming cost V 2 bases and J 4 bases, with 12 bases left between them. Germline-derived CDR1 and CDR2 are MGHRA and YSYEKL. The CDR3 loop spans 15 amino acids. DNA for the CDR3: TGCGCCAGCAGCCAACACGGGCCGAATTACAATGAGCAGTTCTTC. This encodes CASSQHGPNYNEQFF.

This clone was detected a few times. V gene TRBV28 combines with J gene TRBJ2-1; 16 bases map to TRBD2. The length of the CDR3 is 19 residues. J gave up 5 bases and V 6 bases, and 13 bases lay outside the gene matches. Per the germline V gene, CDR1 is MDHEN and CDR2 is SYDVKM. CDR3 protein: CASSRSGLAGGRLDNEQFF. The CDR3, as DNA: TGTGCCAGCAGCAGATCGGGACTAGCGGGAGGGCGTCTCGACAATGAGCAGTTCTTC.

This clone was seen only once. This rearrangement joins TRBV5-1 to TRBJ2-1; TRBD1 matches at 8 bases. The CDR3 covers 17 residues. Germline CDR1 SGHRS, CDR2 YFSETQ. The V segment lost 4 bases and the J segment 9 bases; nucleotides outside the gene matches: 18. The CDR3 nucleotides are TGCGCCAGCAGCCCAAGCGACAGGGGTCTACTCGTTCGTGAGCAGTTCTTC. This translates into CASSPSDRGLLVREQFF.

V usage is TRBV9 and J usage is TRBJ2-3; D remains ambiguous. Trimming stripped 0 bases from V and 2 bases from J, with 16 bases between. The CDR3 has 17 residues. Per the germline V gene, CDR1 is SGDLS and CDR2 is YYNGEE. This CDR3 reads CASSVASRPRATDTQYF. CDR3 DNA sequence: TGTGCCAGCAGCGTAGCATCTCGGCCCAGAGCCACAGATACGCAGTATTTT.

With respect to this clone: Other nucleotide sequences in the sample specify the same CDR3. The chain combines TRBV29-1 with TRBJ1-2; D might be TRBD1 (5 bases). CDR1 and CDR2 from the germline V gene are SQVTM and ANQGSEA. Trimming stripped 4 bases from V and 2 bases from J, with 11 bases between. The CDR3 sequence is 13 residues long. The CDR3 loop is CSVGRDGNYGYTF. Here the CDR3 DNA reads TGCAGCGTTGGAAGGGACGGAAACTATGGCTACACCTTC.

The rearrangement links TRBV7-9 to TRBJ2-3, with TRBD2 matching over 7 bases. V lost 6 bases to trimming and J lost 4 bases; unmatched junction nucleotides: 16. This CDR3 is built from 17 residues. Germline values: CDR1 SEHNR, CDR2 FQNEAQ (reference sequence). This chain's CDR3 is CASSSAPGTNLPDTQYF. CDR3 bases: TGTGCCAGCAGTTCCGCCCCCGGGACTAACCTCCCAGATACGCAGTATTTT.

This clone has just one count. The chain joins TRBV5-1 to TRBJ2-2; maybe TRBD2 (6 bases). The CDR3 spans 15 residues. Germline V gene lookup returns CDR1 SGHRS and CDR2 YFSETQ. Trimming left V 4 bases short and J 3 bases short, with 13 bases between. The CDR3 coding sequence is TGCGCCAGCAGCCCGAGCGGGCCTCACACCGGGGAGCTGTTTTTT. This translates into CASSPSGPHTGELFF.

The chain joins TRBV30 to TRBJ2-1; the D gene is possibly TRBD2 (5 bases). Looked up from germline, CDR1 is GTSNPN and CDR2 is SVGIG (reference sequence). V was trimmed by 5 bases and J by 9 bases, leaving 11 bases between them. CDR3 length equals 11 residues. CDR3 region: CAWEGRGEQFF. CDR3 sequence (DNA): TGTGCCTGGGAGGGCCGGGGTGAGCAGTTCTTC.

A few counts support this clone. The chain uses TRBV13 and TRBJ1-2; no clear D. The CDR3 spans 14 residues. Between the trimmed V and J ends, which lost 0 bases and 4 bases, there was a span of 9 bases. Germline CDR1 is PRHDT and CDR2 is FYEKMQ (reference sequence). The CDR3 DNA reads as TGTGCCAGCAGCTTAGGACAGAAAATCTATGGCTACACCTTC. Protein product: CASSLGQKIYGYTF.

This sequence joins TRBV29-1 and TRBJ2-5; D remains unclear. Germline values: CDR1 SQVTM, CDR2 ANQGSEA. The germline V and J ends were trimmed by 5 bases and 2 bases, with 15 bases remaining between them. The CDR3 runs to 14 residues. CDR3 in amino acids: CSVQLRVGQETQYF. DNA of the CDR3: TGCAGCGTTCAGTTAAGGGTGGGGCAAGAGACCCAGTACTTC. Full variable domain (remainder filled in from reference TRBV29-1 and TRBJ2-5): SAVISQKPSRDICQRGTSLTIQCQVDSQVTMMFWYRQQPGQSLTLIATANQGSEATYESGFVIDKFPISRPNLTFSTLTVSNMSPEDSSIYLCSVQLRVGQETQYFGPGTRLLVL.

V is TRBV6-5 and J is TRBJ2-7, with 7 nucleotides matching TRBD2. The CDR3 covers 15 residues. Germline trimming cut 2 bases from V and 2 bases from J; bases unmatched to any gene: 6. Germline-derived CDR1 and CDR2 are MNHEY and SVGAGI. The CDR3 loop reads CASSYGRGGTYEQYF. The CDR3 nucleotides are TGTGCCAGCAGTTACGGGCGGGGAGGGACCTACGAGCAGTACTTC.

This chain uses TRBV30 with TRBJ1-5; possible D gene TRBD1, 5 bases. Trimming removed 1 base at V and 0 bases at J, with 13 bases between. CDR3 length: 16 amino acids. Per the germline V gene, CDR1 is GTSNPN and CDR2 is SVGIG (reference sequence). The CDR3: CAWSGTLRYSNQPQHF. The CDR3 DNA reads TGTGCCTGGAGTGGGACACTACGCTATAGCAATCAGCCCCAGCATTTT.

The genes are TRBV30 and TRBJ2-5, with D possibly TRBD1 on 6 matching bases. The better agreement between TRBJ2-7 and the DNA end casts doubt on the J call. Germline V lookup: CDR1 GTSNPN, CDR2 SVGIG (reference sequence). This CDR3 is built from 14 residues. CDR3 region: CASATGLYSYEQYF. CDR3 DNA: TGTGCCTCTGCGACAGGCTTGTACTCCTACGAGCAGTACTTC.

The chain couples TRBV9 to TRBJ2-3; TRBD2 might be the D (6 bases). CDR1 and CDR2 from the germline V gene are SGDLS and YYNGEE. There are 15 residues in the CDR3. With 4 bases removed from V and 4 bases from J, the gap between germline ends came to 16 bases. CDR3 in DNA: TGTGCCAGCAGCTCCTCTGTGCCGGGAGCAGATACGCAGTATTTT. Translated, it gives CASSSSVPGADTQYF.

The V call is TRBV29-1, the J call TRBJ1-1, with D unresolved. The V end lost 3 bases, the J end lost 1 base, and 6 bases lay between the germline ends. The CDR3 is 12 amino acids. Germline CDR1 and CDR2: SQVTM and ANQGSEA. The CDR3 sequence: CSVDSGNTEAFF. The CDR3 nucleotides are TGCAGCGTTGACTCCGGGAACACTGAAGCTTTCTTT.

This chain links TRBV5-4 with TRBJ2-2; D is possibly TRBD2 (6 bases). The CDR3 runs to 16 residues. Trimming left V 4 bases short and J 6 bases short, with 19 bases between. CDR1 and CDR2 (germline): SGHNT, YYREEE (reference sequence). The CDR3, as DNA: TGTGCCAGCAGCAGCGGACCCAAATCGGGGGCCGGGGAGCTGTTTTTT. This gives the protein CASSSGPKSGAGELFF.